Each of the 2 T cell receptor beta chains below was sequenced from the same sample in a study of low-dose radiotherapy and immunotherapy resistance in tumors. Alpha and beta chains were covered, as first-strand cDNA relied on TRAV- and TRBV-specific primers. A constant-region primer paired with the V-primer adapter amplified TCRs over about 20 PCR cycles. MiXCR, run by TCRdb on the reads, gives a single entry per CDR3 protein. This table holds fewer than 95,000 distinct CDR3 sequences, just under 9.5% found once. The time point here: before trial treatment. Sample: PBMCs, taken before treatment. The source of these receptors is a male donor with prostate cancer.

This chain joins TRBV20-1 and TRBJ2-3; D gene unclear. Germline V gene lookup returns CDR1 DFQATT and CDR2 SNEGSKA (reference sequence). This CDR3 comprises 15 residues. V was clipped by 3 bases and J by 0 bases, with 13 bases between them. CDR3 in DNA: TGCAGTGCTAGCCCTTCGCCCACTAGCACAGATACGCAGTATTTT. It encodes CSASPSPTSTDTQYF.

This clonotype was seen ten or more times. The genes are TRBV19 and TRBJ2-5; D uncertain. The CDR3 has 13 residues. CDR1 and CDR2 (germline): LNHDA, SQIVND (reference sequence). V dropped 5 bases and J dropped 5 bases, with 12 bases sitting between them. Here the CDR3 DNA reads TGTGCCAGTAGTTCCAACAAGGTGGAGACCCAGTACTTC. This sequence encodes CASSSNKVETQYF. The complete variable domain, with remaining parts taken from reference TRBV19 and TRBJ2-5, reads DGGITQSPKYLFRKEGQNVTLSCEQNLNHDAMYWYRQDPGQGLRLIYYSQIVNDFQKGDIAEGYSVSREKKESFPLTVTSAQKNPTAFYLCASSSNKVETQYFGPGTRLLVL.